These 27 T cell receptor beta chains were sequenced from one sample in a study of blood T cell repertoires in COVID-19. Libraries were prepared by immunoSEQ multiplex PCR; TCRdb keeps only in-frame clonotypes and omits some of them. The repertoire holds about 90,000 clones, with over 70% as singletons. The sequenced sample was peripheral blood. These receptors were taken from an elderly woman with active or convalescent COVID-19.

This clone was detected only once. The chain is built from TRBV11-3 and TRBJ2-5; the match to TRBD1 covers 8 bases. This CDR3 region has 16 residues. J gave up 4 bases and V 1 base, and 8 bases lay outside the gene matches. Germline assignment: CDR1 SGHNT and CDR2 YENEEA. The CDR3 bases are TGTGCCAGCAGCTTAGTCGAAGGACAGGGAGGAGAGACCCAGTACTTC. Amino acid sequence: CASSLVEGQGGETQYF.

The V and J genes are TRBV19 and TRBJ2-3; the match to TRBD1 covers 7 bases. The J segment lost 2 bases and the V segment lost 11 bases, leaving 10 bases of the junction unmatched. The CDR3 sequence is 14 residues long. Germline V gives CDR1 LNHDA, CDR2 SQIVND (reference sequence). CDR3 DNA: TGTGCCGTCCCCGGGCAGGGGGTCACAGATACGCAGTATTTT. Its protein product is CAVPGQGVTDTQYF.

This clone has just a few counts. The chain employs TRBV28 and TRBJ1-5; D remains unclear. Trimming took 5 bases from V and 11 from J, leaving 28 bases between them. Germline CDR1 and CDR2: MDHEN and SYDVKM. The CDR3 sequence is 17 residues long. CDR3 sequence: CASSPPPLTLGGSAQHF. The CDR3 region has the DNA TGTGCCAGCAGTCCCCCCCCTCTAACGTTAGGAGGCTCGGCCCAGCATTTT.

CDR3 sequence (DNA): TGTGCCAGTAGTGTGAACGACAGGCTTAACTATGGCTACACCTTC. Protein product: CASSVNDRLNYGYTF. The gene calls are TRBV19 and TRBJ1-2, with D perhaps matching TRBD1 (6 bases). CDR3 size: 15 residues. From germline, CDR1 is LNHDA and CDR2 SQIVND (reference sequence). V was shortened by 5 bases and J by 1 base, with 14 bases between the two germline ends.

The table lists this clone with a few counts. This chain connects TRBV7-9 to TRBJ1-2; 7 bases fit TRBD1. J lost 0 bases, V lost 5 bases, and 9 bases had no gene match. Germline-derived CDR1 and CDR2 are SEHNR and FQNEAQ (reference sequence). This CDR3 contains 16 residues. In DNA form, the CDR3 reads TGTGCCAGCAGCCCCCCGACAGGGATCGCTAACTATGGCTACACCTTC. As protein: CASSPPTGIANYGYTF.

The CDR3 DNA is TGTGCCAGCAGCTCGCCCGACGGAGGCTTCCAAGAGACCCAGTACTTC. Translation: CASSSPDGGFQETQYF. The genes are TRBV7-9 and TRBJ2-5, with D perhaps matching TRBD2 (5 bases). This CDR3 comprises 16 residues. Deletions cut 4 bases from V and 1 base from J, with 16 bases between. CDR1 and CDR2 from the germline V gene are SEHNR and FQNEAQ (reference sequence).

The gene calls are TRBV6-5 and TRBJ1-2; D is undetermined. The CDR3 extends over 12 amino acids. Between the trimmed V and J ends, which lost 4 bases and 3 bases, there was a span of 6 bases. Germline CDR1 reads MNHEY; CDR2 reads SVGAGI. This CDR3 reads CASSSDYYGYTF. The CDR3 DNA follows: TGTGCCAGCAGTTCCGACTACTATGGCTACACCTTC.

Here the CDR3 DNA reads TGTGCCAGCAGCTCCGCGGGGCGGTACACTGAAGCTTTCTTT. Translating gives CASSSAGRYTEAFF. This chain connects TRBV11-3 to TRBJ1-1; D is perhaps TRBD1 (5 bases). Germline values: CDR1 SGHNT, CDR2 YENEEA. The V end lost 4 bases, the J end lost 3 bases, and 12 bases lay between the germline ends. There are 14 residues in the CDR3.

The DNA for the CDR3 is TGCGCCAGCAGCTTGGACGGGGTGGGGGCCAGGGGCTACACCTTC. Translation gives CASSLDGVGARGYTF. This chain joins TRBV5-1 and TRBJ1-2; D is possibly TRBD1 (6 bases). Germline V CDR1 and CDR2: SGHRS, YFSETQ. The CDR3 covers 15 residues. Deletions cut 0 bases from V and 8 bases from J, with 17 bases between.

This chain links TRBV11-2 with TRBJ1-5; no reliable D call. This CDR3 spans 13 amino acids. Trimming took off 0 bases at V and 6 bases at J, with 6 bases between the two ends. Germline CDR1 and CDR2: SGHAT and FQNNGV. For the CDR3, the DNA is TGTGCCAGCAGCTTAGATGTCCGTCAGCCCCAGCATTTT. Encoded protein: CASSLDVRQPQHF. The full variable domain, rest sourced from reference TRBV11-2 and TRBJ1-5, is EAGVAQSPRYKIIEKRQSVAFWCNPISGHATLYWYQQILGQGPKLLIQFQNNGVVDDSQLPKDRFSAERLKGVDSTLKIQPAKLEDSAVYLCASSLDVRQPQHFGDGTRLSIL.

The chain is built from TRBV30 and TRBJ1-6; D is unresolved. Trimming removed 3 bases from V and 2 bases from J, with 17 bases in between. Germline lookup yields CDR1 GTSNPN and CDR2 SVGIG (reference sequence). The CDR3 is 17 residues long. The CDR3, as DNA: TGTGCCTGGAGGTCGGGTAGGATCATCACCTATAATTCACCCCTCCACTTT. This gives the protein CAWRSGRIITYNSPLHF.

The V and J genes are TRBV7-9 and TRBJ1-6; 12 nucleotides match TRBD1. The CDR3 totals 17 residues. The V gene end was trimmed by 5 bases and the J gene end by 10 bases; junction bases not matched to a gene: 12. The germline CDR1 and CDR2 sequences are SEHNR and FQNEAQ (reference sequence). The CDR3 sequence is CASSVTGTGGADSPLHF. CDR3 coding DNA: TGTGCCAGCAGCGTCACCGGGACAGGGGGCGCGGACTCACCCCTCCACTTT. Drawing the rest from reference TRBV7-9 and TRBJ1-6, the complete variable domain is DTGVSQNPRHKITKRGQNVTFRCDPISEHNRLYWYRQTLGQGPEFLTYFQNEAQLEKSRLLSDRFSAERPKGSFSTLEIQRTEQGDSAMYLCASSVTGTGGADSPLHFGNGTRLTVT.

Here the CDR3 reads CASSSQVNYGYTF. The DNA for the CDR3 is TGTGCCAGCAGCTCACAGGTCAACTATGGCTACACCTTC. The chain employs TRBV12-3 or TRBV12-4 and TRBJ1-2, with TRBD1 as a possible D gene (5 bases). Deletions cut 6 bases from V and 2 bases from J, with 10 bases between. The CDR3 spans 13 residues.

CDR3 protein: CASSLILGLLPYEQYF. The CDR3 DNA follows: TGTGCCAGCAGCTTAATTCTGGGGCTCCTCCCCTACGAGCAGTACTTC. This chain joins TRBV7-9 and TRBJ2-7; possible D gene TRBD1, 5 bases. This CDR3 is built from 16 residues. V was trimmed by 2 bases and J by 2 bases, leaving 16 bases between them. Germline V gene sequence: CDR1 SEHNR, CDR2 FQNEAQ (reference sequence).

The chain employs TRBV11-2 and TRBJ2-7; D is undetermined. The CDR3 runs to 11 residues. Germline loops: CDR1 SGHAT, CDR2 FQNNGV. V was pared by 7 bases and J by 4 bases, with 8 bases between. The CDR3 region has the DNA TGTGCCAGCACCCCCTCTTACGAGCAGTACTTC. The encoded protein is CASTPSYEQYF.

This chain connects TRBV29-1 to TRBJ1-1; the D is unclear. The CDR3 is 14 amino acids. CDR1 is SQVTM and CDR2 is ANQGSEA in the germline V gene. V was trimmed by 6 bases and J by 0 bases, leaving 14 bases between them. The CDR3 DNA reads as TGCAGCGTCAAAATGACGGGGATGAACACTGAAGCTTTCTTT. This codes for CSVKMTGMNTEAFF. The full variable domain, with the rest looked up from reference TRBV29-1 and TRBJ1-1, is SAVISQKPSRDICQRGTSLTIQCQVDSQVTMMFWYRQQPGQSLTLIATANQGSEATYESGFVIDKFPISRPNLTFSTLTVSNMSPEDSSIYLCSVKMTGMNTEAFFGQGTRLTVV.

The chain couples TRBV19 to TRBJ2-1; D perhaps matches TRBD2 (6 bases). CDR3 size: 12 residues. V dropped 3 bases and J dropped 9 bases, with 9 bases sitting between them. Germline values: CDR1 LNHDA, CDR2 SQIVND (reference sequence). CDR3 DNA: TGTGCCAGTAGTATCATTAGCGGTGAGCAGTTCTTC. Encoded protein: CASSIISGEQFF.

This chain uses TRBV19 with TRBJ2-1, with 9 bases fitting TRBD1. This CDR3 spans 15 amino acids. Germline loops: CDR1 LNHDA, CDR2 SQIVND (reference sequence). Losses at the gene ends were 3 bases for V and 9 bases for J; bases not matched to a gene: 9. CDR3 DNA: TGTGCCAGTAGTATGGGGGACAGGGTATTCGGTGAGCAGTTCTTC. Translation: CASSMGDRVFGEQFF.

CDR3 sequence reads: CASSEISGGADTQYF. CDR3 sequence (DNA): TGTGCCAGCAGTGAAATATCCGGGGGTGCAGATACGCAGTATTTT. This chain joins TRBV6-1 and TRBJ2-3; TRBD2 might be the D (6 bases). The CDR3 runs to 15 residues. Germline loops: CDR1 MNHNS, CDR2 SASEGT. V was cut by 2 bases and J by 4 bases, with 13 bases left in between.

This clone was observed a handful of times. V is TRBV30 and J is TRBJ2-5; 12 bases agree with TRBD2. Germline V gene lookup returns CDR1 GTSNPN and CDR2 SVGIG (reference sequence). The CDR3 runs 14 residues. The junction had 6 bases not matched to a gene; V was cut back by 4 bases and J by 6 bases. In DNA, the CDR3 is TGTGCCTGGACCCCTAGCGGGAGGGCGAAGACCCAGTACTTC. Translation gives CAWTPSGRAKTQYF.

The chain is built from TRBV25-1 and TRBJ1-5, with D unresolved. V lost 3 bases, J lost 2 bases, and 8 bases lay in between. The CDR3 sequence is 14 residues long. Germline assignment: CDR1 MGHDK and CDR2 SYGVNS. The CDR3, as DNA: TGTGCCAGCAGTGAGTCGAGGGGCAATCAGCCCCAGCATTTT. This encodes CASSESRGNQPQHF.

The chain has TRBV11-3 and TRBJ2-3, with TRBD2 matching 8 bases. The CDR3 contains 15 residues. J lost 8 bases, V lost 3 bases, and 10 bases had no gene match. In germline, CDR1 is SGHNT, CDR2 YENEEA. CDR3 sequence reads: CASSFLDGGAGTQYF. DNA for the CDR3: TGTGCCAGCAGCTTTTTGGACGGGGGGGCCGGTACGCAGTATTTT.

The chain couples TRBV7-8 to TRBJ2-4; 7 positions agree with TRBD1. CDR1 SGHVS and CDR2 FQNEAQ come from the germline V gene. V lost 5 bases, J lost 0 bases, and 10 bases stayed unmatched. This CDR3 contains 17 residues. The chain's CDR3 is CASSPTGVALAKNIQYF. For the CDR3, the DNA is TGTGCCAGCAGCCCCACAGGGGTGGCCTTAGCCAAAAACATTCAGTACTTC.

The V gene is TRBV4-3, the J gene TRBJ1-2, with 7 bases that match TRBD1. In germline, CDR1 is LGHNA, CDR2 YSLEER. This CDR3 has 14 residues. V lost 0 bases to trimming and J lost 5 bases; unmatched junction nucleotides: 3. The CDR3 DNA reads TGCGCCAGCAGCCAAGAGTCAGGGGGATATGGCTACACCTTC. Translated: CASSQESGGYGYTF.

The chain recombines TRBV6-5 with TRBJ2-1; 7 bases agree with TRBD1. Per germline, CDR1 MNHEY and CDR2 SVGAGI. The length of the CDR3 is 15 residues. J lost 4 bases, V lost 5 bases, and 8 bases had no gene match. CDR3 amino acids: CASSTEGQPYNEQFF. The DNA for the CDR3 is TGTGCCAGCAGTACCGAGGGACAGCCATACAATGAGCAGTTCTTC.

This rearrangement joins TRBV5-1 to TRBJ1-2, with a tentative D call TRBD1 (6 bases). Germline V CDR1 and CDR2: SGHRS, YFSETQ. The germline V and J ends were trimmed by 4 bases and 4 bases, with 17 bases remaining between them. The CDR3 covers 15 residues. The CDR3: CASSLGQGNGYGYTF. CDR3 DNA: TGCGCCAGCAGCCTGGGTCAGGGGAACGGCTATGGCTACACCTTC.

This chain joins TRBV6-2 or TRBV6-3 and TRBJ1-1; 12 bases are a match to TRBD1. Germline CDR1 MNHEY, CDR2 SVGEGT. The CDR3 spans 14 residues. V lost 4 bases and J lost 3; bases outside the gene matches: 0. The CDR3 DNA follows: TGTGCCAGCAGTTGGGACAGGGGGCACACTGAAGCTTTCTTT. It encodes CASSWDRGHTEAFF.